Reported below is one TCR beta chain. Its antigen is not identified. The sample belongs to a study of identical twins. Study outcomes and limitations: Insertions were fewer in abundant cord blood beta clonotypes, whereas memory repertoires showed none of this pattern. Invariant MAIT and iNKT cells are populations that could partly confound zero-insertion analyses. Less excess twin sharing appeared in beta out-of-frame sequences. Modelling underestimated the level of out-of-frame TCR alpha sharing observed in monozygotic twins.

Using its own MiXCR run on the 5' RACE reads, TCRdb lists one record per CDR3 protein. In the table there are approximately 700,000 distinct CDR3 sequences, roughly 6.2% of which are singletons. Germline CDR1 and CDR2: DFQATT and SNEGSKA (reference sequence). The CDR3 covers 15 residues. This chain links TRBV20-1 with TRBJ2-3; D is unresolved. The sequence derives from a man aged 18 to 29 in good health. Sequenced input: naive T cells sorted from blood. The CDR3 loop reads CSAPFGGTGTDTQYF. CDR3 coding DNA: TGCAGCGCTCCGTTTGGCGGCACGGGCACAGATACGCAGTATTTT.